One sample yielded the 24 T cell receptor beta chains listed below, sequenced in a study of CD8 T cells in ankylosing spondylitis. Whole-study findings and limits: Roughly eight highly homologous variants made up a TCR beta motif that seemed to typify ankylosing spondylitis blood.

Their target antigens are unknown. TCRdb re-derived calls from the 5' RACE reads in MiXCR, one entry per CDR3 protein. The sample shows about 540,000 distinct CDR3 sequences, approximately 12% of them seen only once. Input material: blood, either unsorted or a sorted T cell fraction (not recorded which). Receptors originate from a male donor with ankylosing spondylitis.

In its sample, this clonotype was seen many times. This chain links TRBV5-1 with TRBJ2-3, with 8 bases lining up with TRBD2. From germline, CDR1 is SGHRS and CDR2 YFSETQ. The V gene end was trimmed by 1 base and the J gene end by 3 bases; junction bases not matched to a gene: 4. The CDR3 is made up of 15 amino acids. CDR3 DNA sequence: TGCGCCAGCAGCTTGACGGGAGGGCCGACAGATACGCAGTATTTT. Its translation: CASSLTGGPTDTQYF. The variable domain in full, with the rest retrieved from reference TRBV5-1 and TRBJ2-3, is KAGVTQTPRYLIKTRGQQVTLSCSPISGHRSVSWYQQTPGQGLQFLFEYFSETQRNKGNFPGRFSGRQFSNSRSEMNVSTLELGDSALYLCASSLTGGPTDTQYFGPGTRLTVL.

In this sample, this clonotype turned up a few times. This rearrangement joins TRBV12-3 or TRBV12-4 to TRBJ2-5, with D perhaps TRBD1 (6 bases). V was cut by 1 base and J by 7 bases, with 13 bases left in between. The CDR3 has 14 residues. CDR3 loop: CASSLGTVLATQYF. CDR3 DNA: TGTGCCAGCAGTTTAGGGACAGTCCTCGCGACCCAGTACTTC.

The table lists this clonotype with a few counts. The chain recombines TRBV29-1 with TRBJ1-5; D gene unclear. The V gene lost 5 bases and the J gene lost 4 bases, with 12 bases spanning the gap. CDR3 length: 13 residues. The V gene's germline CDR1 is SQVTM and CDR2 ANQGSEA. In DNA, the CDR3 is TGCAGCGTTCAGGTGGCGGGAAATCAGCCCCAGCATTTT. It specifies CSVQVAGNQPQHF.

This clonotype was counted a few times. The gene calls are TRBV29-1 and TRBJ1-1; D is ambiguous. The germline V gene encodes CDR1 SQVTM and CDR2 ANQGSEA. Trimming removed 2 bases at V and 0 bases at J, with 7 bases between. The CDR3 totals 13 residues. CDR3 coding DNA: TGCAGCGTTGAATTTTCATTGAACACTGAAGCTTTCTTT. It is translated as CSVEFSLNTEAFF.

This rearrangement joins TRBV10-1 to TRBJ2-1; 8 bases are a match to TRBD1. CDR3 length: 15 amino acids. The germline V gene encodes CDR1 WNHNN and CDR2 SYGVQD (reference sequence). The V and J ends lost 0 bases and 6 bases, in that order; junction bases with no gene match: 4. CDR3 sequence (DNA): TGCGCCAGCAGTGAGTCCGGACAGGGCTGCAATGAGCAGTTCTTC. Its translation: CASSESGQGCNEQFF.

This clonotype has a handful of counts. The chain carries TRBV29-1 and TRBJ1-2; weak D call: TRBD1 (5 bases). Trimming took 5 bases from V and 5 from J, leaving 21 bases between them. The CDR3 sequence is 15 residues long. The V gene's germline CDR1 is SQVTM and CDR2 ANQGSEA. In DNA form, the CDR3 reads TGCAGCGTTTTTGATGGGGGACTGCAATTTTATGGCTACACCTTC. It yields the protein CSVFDGGLQFYGYTF.

The chain uses TRBV27 and TRBJ2-1; TRBD2 is a possible D gene (5 bases). V was pared by 5 bases and J by 4 bases, with 12 bases between. The CDR3 is 14 amino acids. Germline lookup yields CDR1 MNHEY and CDR2 SMNVEV (reference sequence). CDR3 DNA sequence: TGTGCCAGCAGTCCCGGGATGGGATACAATGAGCAGTTCTTC. Amino acids: CASSPGMGYNEQFF.

This clonotype occurred a few times. This chain connects TRBV5-6 to TRBJ1-2; possible D gene TRBD1, 5 bases. The length of the CDR3 is 15 residues. Germline CDR1 SGHDT, CDR2 YYEEEE. V lost 4 bases and J 4 bases, leaving 17 bases between the germline ends. CDR3 nucleotide sequence: TGTGCCAGCAGCGGCGCCGGGACCTTCGTCTATGGCTACACCTTC. This codes for CASSGAGTFVYGYTF.

This clonotype was found a few times. The chain recombines TRBV5-1 with TRBJ2-5; 11 positions agree with TRBD2. CDR3 length: 16 amino acids. The germline gives CDR1 SGHRS, CDR2 YFSETQ. Trimming removed 0 bases from V and 5 bases from J; junction bases left unmatched: 6. Written as DNA, the CDR3 is TGCGCCAGCAGCTTGGGACAACTAGCGGGAGTGGAGACCCAGTACTTC. Translation: CASSLGQLAGVETQYF.

V usage is TRBV24-1 and J usage is TRBJ2-7, with 8 positions matching TRBD1. The CDR3 length is 14 residues. Germline-derived CDR1 and CDR2 are KGHDR and SFDVKD. J gave up 2 bases and V 6 bases, and 5 bases lay outside the gene matches. The DNA for the CDR3 is TGTGCCACCAGTCGACAGGGGTCTACCTACGAGCAGTACGTC. This sequence encodes CATSRQGSTYEQYV.

In this sample, this clonotype turned up a few times. The junction shows a germline mismatch at one end, possibly a read error. The gene calls are TRBV6-1 and TRBJ2-3; the D gene is possibly TRBD1 (6 bases). This CDR3 comprises 15 residues. Looked up from germline, CDR1 is MNHNS and CDR2 is SASEGT. DNA of the CDR3: TGTGCCAGCAGAGAAGCACAGGGATGGGCAGATACGCAGTATTTT. Translating it yields CASREAQGWADTQYF.

The rearrangement joins TRBV24-1 to TRBJ1-5; the match to TRBD1 covers 8 bases. With 12 bases clipped from V and 5 bases from J, the junction kept 14 bases outside the gene matches. The CDR3 consists of 15 residues. The germline gives CDR1 KGHDR, CDR2 SFDVKD. Written as DNA, the CDR3 is TGTGCCGCCGGGGGCGGGGACAGGTTCGATCAGCCCCAGCATTTT. Its protein product is CAAGGGDRFDQPQHF.

The sample holds many counts of this clonotype. This chain links TRBV6-1 with TRBJ2-7; a weak D match, TRBD1 (7 bases). The CDR3 is 14 amino acids. Trimming left V 3 bases short and J 1 base short, with 10 bases between. Per the germline V gene, CDR1 is MNHNS and CDR2 is SASEGT. CDR3: CASSEAGGSYEQYF. Here the CDR3 DNA reads TGTGCCAGCAGTGAGGCAGGGGGGTCCTACGAGCAGTACTTC.

This clonotype was observed a few times. This rearrangement joins TRBV20-1 to TRBJ2-4; possibly TRBD2 for D (5 bases). Germline CDR1 is DFQATT and CDR2 is SNEGSKA (reference sequence). There are 11 residues in the CDR3. Deletions cut 5 bases from V and 9 bases from J, with 11 bases between. In nucleotides, the CDR3 is TGCAGTGCTCCTGACCGGGGCATTCAGTACTTC. It translates to CSAPDRGIQYF.

J is TRBJ1-2 and V is TRBV5-1; the match to TRBD1 covers 7 bases. V shed 0 bases, J shed 2 bases, and the junction held 4 bases outside the gene matches. This CDR3 spans 15 amino acids. Germline V gene sequence: CDR1 SGHRS, CDR2 YFSETQ. The CDR3 DNA reads TGCGCCAGCAGCTTGGTATCAGGGGGAAACTATGGCTACACCTTC. Translation gives CASSLVSGGNYGYTF.

Only a few counts were recorded for this clonotype. The chain's CDR3 is CASSPIAGGTGELFF. In DNA form, the CDR3 reads TGTGCCAGCAGCCCGATAGCGGGAGGCACCGGGGAGCTGTTTTTT. The chain uses TRBV4-2 and TRBJ2-2, with 10 bases fitting TRBD2. Germline loops: CDR1 LGHNA, CDR2 YNFKEQ. Unmatched junction bases numbered 3, after V lost 4 bases and J lost 4 bases. This CDR3 has 15 residues.

This chain connects TRBV18 to TRBJ1-2, with 10 bases lining up with TRBD1. The germline gives CDR1 KGHSH, CDR2 LQKENI. This CDR3 has 14 amino acids. The ends lost 2 bases at V and 7 bases at J; junction bases unmatched: 4. The CDR3 DNA reads as TGTGCCAGCTCACCAGGGACAGGGGATCGTGGCTACACCTTC. It is translated as CASSPGTGDRGYTF.

This clonotype has ten or more counts. The chain employs TRBV20-1 and TRBJ1-1; D is uncertain. The CDR3 totals 14 residues. CDR1 is DFQATT and CDR2 is SNEGSKA in the germline V gene (reference sequence). Trimming stripped 2 bases from V and 0 bases from J, with 10 bases between. CDR3 region: CSARPVGMNTEAFF. As DNA, the CDR3 is TGCAGTGCTAGACCCGTGGGTATGAACACTGAAGCTTTCTTT.

The gene calls are TRBV5-4 and TRBJ2-3; TRBD2 agrees at 9 bases. Germline V CDR1 and CDR2: SGHNT, YYREEE (reference sequence). The CDR3 contains 15 residues. The V segment lost 5 bases and the J segment 2 bases; nucleotides outside the gene matches: 6. The CDR3: CASRLRLAATDTQYF. The CDR3, as DNA: TGTGCCAGCAGATTGCGACTAGCGGCCACAGATACGCAGTATTTT.

This clonotype showed up many times. The rearrangement links TRBV5-1 to TRBJ2-7; the match to TRBD2 covers 14 bases. V lost 4 bases and J lost 3; bases outside the gene matches: 6. Germline loops: CDR1 SGHRS, CDR2 YFSETQ. The CDR3 has 16 amino acids. This CDR3 reads CASSRTGTSGSYEQYF. The CDR3 DNA reads TGCGCCAGCAGCCGGACCGGGACTAGCGGGAGCTACGAGCAGTACTTC.

The V and J genes are TRBV19 and TRBJ1-4, with D hard to call. The CDR3 has 15 amino acids. V was trimmed by 5 bases and J by 0 bases, leaving 10 bases between them. Germline V gives CDR1 LNHDA, CDR2 SQIVND (reference sequence). DNA of the CDR3: TGTGCCAGTAGTTCCTCAGGTGCAACTAATGAAAAACTGTTTTTT. Protein sequence: CASSSSGATNEKLFF.

CDR3 coding DNA: TGTGCCAGCAGCGTAGGGGGCACGGCGGGAGGGGCCAACGTCCTGACTTTC. Amino acids: CASSVGGTAGGANVLTF. The chain uses TRBV9 and TRBJ2-6; possible D gene TRBD2, 6 bases. V was cut by 0 bases and J by 4 bases, with 14 bases left in between. There are 17 residues in the CDR3. The V gene's germline CDR1 is SGDLS and CDR2 YYNGEE.

The chain uses TRBV2 and TRBJ2-2, with 13 bases matching TRBD2. The CDR3 is 15 residues long. Germline V gene sequence: CDR1 SNHLY, CDR2 FYNNEI. V dropped 7 bases and J dropped 7; count of bases not matched to a gene: 6. For the CDR3, the DNA is TGTGCCAGCAAAGGACTAGCGGGAGACTTCGGGGAGCTGTTTTTT. It encodes CASKGLAGDFGELFF.

This clonotype was recorded at least ten times. V gene TRBV29-1 combines with J gene TRBJ1-1; a weak D match, TRBD1 (5 bases). Trimming removed 4 bases at V and 0 bases at J, with 9 bases between. The CDR3 sequence is 13 residues long. Looked up from germline, CDR1 is SQVTM and CDR2 is ANQGSEA. CDR3 DNA sequence: TGCAGCGTTGGGGGGATAGTGAACACTGAAGCTTTCTTT. This codes for CSVGGIVNTEAFF.